Below are 7 T cell receptor beta chains sequenced from a single sample in a study of blood T cell repertoires in COVID-19. Sequenced by immunoSEQ multiplex PCR; TCRdb stores in-frame clones only, minus some. This sample has fewer than 85,000 clones, with 82% found just once. The specimen was peripheral blood. These TCRs come from a human donor in a cohort sampled during active COVID-19.

This chain uses TRBV4-1 with TRBJ2-6; possibly TRBD1 for D (5 bases). V was clipped by 3 bases and J by 4 bases, with 13 bases between them. Germline lookup yields CDR1 MGHRA and CDR2 YSYEKL. The CDR3 consists of 16 residues. Written as DNA, the CDR3 is TGCGCCAGCAGCCAGATCCAGGGTAGGGGGGCCAACGTCCTGACTTTC. Its translation: CASSQIQGRGANVLTF.

The chain employs TRBV28 and TRBJ1-1; TRBD1 aligns across 9 bases. Germline V gene sequence: CDR1 MDHEN, CDR2 SYDVKM. The ends lost 6 bases at V and 0 bases at J; junction bases unmatched: 8. There are 16 residues in the CDR3. CDR3 coding DNA: TGTGCCAGCAGAGGACAGGGGCTTCGTTTGAACACTGAAGCTTTCTTT. This encodes CASRGQGLRLNTEAFF.

CDR3 DNA: TGTGCCAGCAGCTTAGATTTGGGCAACTATGGCTACACCTTC. Its protein product is CASSLDLGNYGYTF. The rearrangement links TRBV7-8 to TRBJ1-2; D gene unclear. Deletions cut 1 base from V and 2 bases from J, with 8 bases between. The CDR3 is 14 amino acids. Germline V lookup: CDR1 SGHVS, CDR2 FQNEAQ.

The chain carries TRBV6-5 and TRBJ1-2, with D hard to call. The V gene's germline CDR1 is MNHEY and CDR2 SVGAGI. Trimming removed 8 bases from V and 1 base from J, with 8 bases in between. The CDR3 length is 12 residues. CDR3 region: CASGDLNYGYTF. The CDR3 nucleotides are TGTGCCAGCGGAGACCTTAACTATGGCTACACCTTC.

Here the CDR3 DNA reads TGTGCCAGCAGTGAAGGCAGGGTCTTACAGCCCCAGCATTTT. It translates to CASSEGRVLQPQHF. J is TRBJ1-5 and V is TRBV2, with D tentatively TRBD1 (5 bases). The germline CDR1 and CDR2 sequences are SNHLY and FYNNEI. The CDR3 is made up of 14 amino acids. Trimming left V 1 base short and J 7 bases short, with 11 bases between.

The chain has TRBV10-3 and TRBJ2-7; TRBD1 matches 10 bases. V shed 10 bases, J shed 7 bases, and the junction held 7 bases outside the gene matches. There are 12 residues in the CDR3. Germline CDR1 and CDR2: ENHRY and SYGVKD. The CDR3 DNA reads as TGTGCCACCCGACAGGGGGCTGAGGAGCAGTACTTC. Translation: CATRQGAEEQYF.

The J gene is TRBJ2-7, the V gene TRBV19; 9 nucleotides align to TRBD1. Unmatched junction bases numbered 5, after V lost 3 bases and J lost 5 bases. Germline-derived CDR1 and CDR2 are LNHDA and SQIVND (reference sequence). This CDR3 is built from 14 residues. CDR3 in DNA: TGTGCCAGTAGTATTCGCGGGACAGGGAACGAGCAGTACTTC. Its translation: CASSIRGTGNEQYF.